These 30 T cell receptor beta chains came from one sample sequenced in a study of blood T cell repertoires in COVID-19. The method was immunoSEQ multiplex PCR; TCRdb's version includes in-frame clones alone and lacks a portion of them. This table has 200,000 to 300,000 clones, roughly 80% appearing once. The sample comprised peripheral blood. These receptors all come from a woman aged 55-70 years with active or convalescent COVID-19.

The table lists this clone with a count of one. The chain couples TRBV13 to TRBJ2-5; 10 bases line up with TRBD2. The CDR3 spans 15 residues. The germline CDR1 and CDR2 sequences are PRHDT and FYEKMQ (reference sequence). The junction had 5 bases not matched to a gene; V was cut back by 2 bases and J by 5 bases. In DNA form, the CDR3 reads TGTGCCAGCAGCTTACTAGCGGGGGCGGGGGAGACCCAGTACTTC. It is translated as CASSLLAGAGETQYF.

V usage is TRBV6-5 and J usage is TRBJ1-1; D not resolved. The V gene's germline CDR1 is MNHEY and CDR2 SVGAGI. This CDR3 spans 15 amino acids. V dropped 1 base and J dropped 0 bases, with 9 bases sitting between them. For the CDR3, the DNA is TGTGCCAGCAGTTACTTTGGCCGAATGAACACTGAAGCTTTCTTT. Translating it yields CASSYFGRMNTEAFF.

J is TRBJ2-1 and V is TRBV7-2; 12 bases map to TRBD1. The CDR3 extends over 14 amino acids. J gave up 8 bases and V 5 bases, and 4 bases lay outside the gene matches. CDR1 and CDR2 from the germline V gene are SGHTA and FQGNSA. As DNA, the CDR3 is TGTGCCAGCAGCCGGGACAGGGGGCACGATGAGCAGTTCTTC. Its translation: CASSRDRGHDEQFF.

This chain links TRBV18 with TRBJ2-3; the D gene is possibly TRBD2 (6 bases). Germline V gives CDR1 KGHSH, CDR2 LQKENI. The CDR3 is 14 residues long. V was clipped by 2 bases and J by 1 base, with 7 bases between them. CDR3 DNA: TGTGCCAGCTCACCAAGGGAGGGCACAGATACGCAGTATTTT. Translated, it gives CASSPREGTDTQYF.

The chain combines TRBV19 with TRBJ2-5; 10 nucleotides agree with TRBD2. V trimming: 3 bases; J trimming: 3 bases; junction bases outside the gene matches: 7. The CDR3 spans 16 residues. Germline assignment: CDR1 LNHDA and CDR2 SQIVND (reference sequence). Here the CDR3 reads CASSMSSGGAEETQYF. Written as DNA, the CDR3 is TGTGCCAGTAGTATGTCCAGCGGGGGGGCGGAAGAGACCCAGTACTTC.

The J gene is TRBJ1-3, the V gene TRBV12-3 or TRBV12-4, with D uncertain. This CDR3 contains 13 residues. Trimming removed 2 bases from V and 2 bases from J, with 4 bases in between. CDR3 coding DNA: TGTGCCAGCAGTTTACGTCCTGGAAACACCATATATTTT. Its translation is CASSLRPGNTIYF.

The chain has TRBV30 and TRBJ1-1; maybe TRBD1 (5 bases). This CDR3 contains 13 residues. V gave up 3 bases and J gave up 4 bases, with 12 bases separating them. Looked up from germline, CDR1 is GTSNPN and CDR2 is SVGIG (reference sequence). The CDR3 reads CAWRKGQSTEAFF. The CDR3 coding sequence is TGTGCCTGGAGGAAGGGGCAGAGCACTGAAGCTTTCTTT.

The V call is TRBV18, the J call TRBJ1-6; tentative D call: TRBD1 (6 bases). V gave up 6 bases and J gave up 7 bases, with 10 bases separating them. CDR3 length equals 13 residues. The V gene's germline CDR1 is KGHSH and CDR2 LQKENI. The CDR3: CASSPGQNSPLHF. CDR3 coding DNA: TGTGCCAGCTCTCCCGGACAGAATTCACCCCTCCACTTT. The variable domain in full, completed from reference TRBV18 and TRBJ1-6, reads NAGVMQNPRHLVRRRGQEARLRCSPMKGHSHVYWYRQLPEEGLKFMVYLQKENIIDESGMPKERFSAEFPKEGPSILRIQQVVRGDSAAYFCASSPGQNSPLHFGNGTRLTVT.

This clone was seen just once. The chain couples TRBV7-9 to TRBJ2-2; 9 bases align to TRBD2. In germline, CDR1 is SEHNR, CDR2 FQNEAQ (reference sequence). The junction had 11 bases not matched to a gene; V was cut back by 0 bases and J by 3 bases. The CDR3 sequence is 19 residues long. The CDR3, as DNA: TGTGCCAGCAGCTTAGCGCTAAAGTTAGTAGCGGGGGACACCGGGGAGCTGTTTTTT. Translated: CASSLALKLVAGDTGELFF.

V and J are TRBV19 and TRBJ2-7; TRBD1 aligns across 9 bases. Germline CDR1 and CDR2: LNHDA and SQIVND (reference sequence). The CDR3 length is 15 residues. The ends lost 6 bases at V and 4 bases at J; junction bases unmatched: 10. The CDR3 bases are TGTGCCAGTAGGGTCGCCGGGACAGGGCAATACGAGCAGTACTTC. Translating gives CASRVAGTGQYEQYF.

The gene calls are TRBV5-1 and TRBJ1-1, with 8 bases matching TRBD1. Germline values: CDR1 SGHRS, CDR2 YFSETQ. There are 15 residues in the CDR3. V shed 4 bases, J shed 1 base, and the junction held 6 bases outside the gene matches. The CDR3 DNA reads as TGCGCCAGCAGCCCCGGACAGGGCGAGAACACTGAAGCTTTCTTT. Encoded protein: CASSPGQGENTEAFF. Complete variable domain (other parts from reference TRBV5-1 and TRBJ1-1): KAGVTQTPRYLIKTRGQQVTLSCSPISGHRSVSWYQQTPGQGLQFLFEYFSETQRNKGNFPGRFSGRQFSNSRSEMNVSTLELGDSALYLCASSPGQGENTEAFFGQGTRLTVV.

This sequence joins TRBV18 and TRBJ2-1; the D gene is possibly TRBD2 (6 bases). With 3 bases removed from V and 9 bases from J, the gap between germline ends came to 12 bases. Germline values: CDR1 KGHSH, CDR2 LQKENI. The CDR3 runs 13 residues. The CDR3 sequence is CASSPTTRGEQFF. The CDR3 nucleotides read TGTGCCAGCTCACCGACGACTAGAGGTGAGCAGTTCTTC.

The J gene is TRBJ2-7, the V gene TRBV20-1; D remains ambiguous. Germline lookup yields CDR1 DFQATT and CDR2 SNEGSKA (reference sequence). The CDR3 is 11 amino acids. With 1 base removed from V and 5 bases from J, the gap between germline ends came to 6 bases. CDR3 loop: CSARGGDEQYF. The CDR3 region has the DNA TGCAGTGCTAGAGGAGGAGACGAGCAGTACTTC.

This clone appeared once. The chain joins TRBV18 to TRBJ1-1; TRBD1 matches at 10 bases. V was clipped by 0 bases and J by 3 bases; unmatched bases: 1. The germline gives CDR1 KGHSH, CDR2 LQKENI. The CDR3 spans 15 residues. The CDR3 here is CASSPPGTGDTEAFF. The CDR3 DNA follows: TGTGCCAGCTCACCACCGGGGACAGGGGACACTGAAGCTTTCTTT.

The chain uses TRBV4-1 and TRBJ1-4; TRBD1 might be the D (5 bases). V was clipped by 0 bases and J by 2 bases, with 13 bases between them. CDR3 length: 17 residues. Germline V gene data show CDR1 as MGHRA and CDR2 as YSYEKL. CDR3 region: CASSQDRGDATNEKLFF. CDR3 DNA sequence: TGCGCCAGCAGCCAAGATCGGGGGGATGCCACTAATGAAAAACTGTTTTTT.

The V and J genes are TRBV9 and TRBJ1-3; 8 bases agree with TRBD1. The CDR3 is 15 amino acids. Germline assignment: CDR1 SGDLS and CDR2 YYNGEE. The trim removed 4 bases at V and 3 bases at J, leaving 6 bases unmatched. In DNA, the CDR3 is TGTGCCAGCAGCACGGACAGGGTCTTTGGAAACACCATATATTTT. Translation gives CASSTDRVFGNTIYF. Using reference TRBV9 and TRBJ1-3 for the parts outside the CDR3, the full variable domain is DSGVTQTPKHLITATGQRVTLRCSPRSGDLSVYWYQQSLDQGLQFLIQYYNGEERAKGNILERFSAQQFPDLHSELNLSSLELGDSALYFCASSTDRVFGNTIYFGEGSWLTVV.

V is TRBV2 and J is TRBJ1-4; D may be TRBD1 (6 bases). The germline gives CDR1 SNHLY, CDR2 FYNNEI. The CDR3 loop spans 12 amino acids. Trimming took 6 bases from V and 8 from J, leaving 10 bases between them. The CDR3 coding sequence is TGTGCCAGCAGACAGGGTGGCGAAAAACTGTTTTTT. Translation: CASRQGGEKLFF.

The chain combines TRBV2 with TRBJ2-7; 8 positions match TRBD2. Germline V CDR1 and CDR2: SNHLY, FYNNEI. V was pared by 3 bases and J by 6 bases, with 10 bases of the junction left unmatched. The CDR3 consists of 15 residues. CDR3 sequence reads: CASSETGGTWGEQYF. DNA for the CDR3: TGTGCCAGCAGTGAGACGGGGGGGACCTGGGGCGAGCAGTACTTC.

This chain links TRBV14 with TRBJ2-1, with 11 bases identical to TRBD2. The trim removed 6 bases at V and 4 bases at J, leaving 5 bases unmatched. The CDR3 loop spans 15 amino acids. CDR1 SGHDN and CDR2 FVKESK come from the germline V gene. The DNA of the CDR3 is TGTGCCAGCAGTTCTAGCGGGGGGCTATACAATGAGCAGTTCTTC. Protein: CASSSSGGLYNEQFF.

V gene TRBV2 combines with J gene TRBJ1-2; tentative D call: TRBD1 (6 bases). Germline V gene data show CDR1 as SNHLY and CDR2 as FYNNEI. Trimming left V 6 bases short and J 4 bases short, with 12 bases between. The CDR3 is 13 amino acids. DNA of the CDR3: TGTGCCAGCAGCCAGGACAGCCTCTATGGCTACACCTTC. As protein: CASSQDSLYGYTF.

CDR3 coding DNA: TGTGCCAGCAGGGCCTTTTCCACTGAAGCTTTCTTT. Protein: CASRAFSTEAFF. The chain recombines TRBV5-5 with TRBJ1-1, with D unresolved. The CDR3 contains 12 residues. The germline V gene has CDR1 SGHKS and CDR2 YYEKEE (reference sequence). Trimming left V 5 bases short and J 4 bases short, with 9 bases between.

This clone was picked up one time. This rearrangement joins TRBV5-4 to TRBJ2-7; TRBD1 matches at 7 bases. The V gene end was trimmed by 4 bases and the J gene end by 6 bases; junction bases not matched to a gene: 10. The CDR3 runs to 14 residues. In germline, CDR1 is SGHNT, CDR2 YYREEE (reference sequence). CDR3 bases: TGTGCCAGCAGCCCCGGGACAGACTCCCCCGAGCAGTACTTC. Its translation is CASSPGTDSPEQYF. Full variable domain (outside the CDR3, taken from reference TRBV5-4 and TRBJ2-7): ETGVTQSPTHLIKTRGQQVTLRCSSQSGHNTVSWYQQALGQGPQFIFQYYREEENGRGNFPPRFSGLQFPNYSSELNVNALELDDSALYLCASSPGTDSPEQYFGPGTRLTVT.

The chain recombines TRBV6-4 with TRBJ2-5; D may be TRBD1 (6 bases). The V end lost 4 bases, the J end lost 5 bases, and 11 bases lay between the germline ends. This CDR3 contains 13 residues. From germline, CDR1 is MRHNA and CDR2 SNTAGT. The CDR3 DNA reads TGTGCCAGCAGTGCCCAGAGGGGGGAGACCCAGTACTTC. It is translated as CASSAQRGETQYF.

The V call is TRBV5-1, the J call TRBJ1-2; weak D call: TRBD1 (5 bases). The V end lost 4 bases, the J end lost 4 bases, and 14 bases lay between the germline ends. Germline V gives CDR1 SGHRS, CDR2 YFSETQ. This CDR3 is built from 14 residues. The CDR3 region is CASSGGGVGYGYTF. In DNA form, the CDR3 reads TGCGCCAGCAGCGGAGGAGGGGTGGGCTATGGCTACACCTTC.

The chain employs TRBV6-5 and TRBJ1-1; TRBD1 aligns across 8 bases. The trim removed 0 bases at V and 4 bases at J, leaving 4 bases unmatched. The germline gives CDR1 MNHEY, CDR2 SVGAGI. CDR3 length: 15 residues. The CDR3 protein is CASSYSPRGPTEAFF. The CDR3 bases are TGTGCCAGCAGTTACTCCCCCAGGGGGCCCACTGAAGCTTTCTTT.

This clone was found once. The CDR3 protein is CASSPGQGSAVDTIYF. Here the CDR3 DNA reads TGCGCCAGCAGCCCGGGACAGGGAAGCGCGGTGGACACCATATATTTT. This rearrangement joins TRBV5-1 to TRBJ1-3; 9 bases fit TRBD1. The CDR3 extends over 16 amino acids. From germline, CDR1 is SGHRS and CDR2 YFSETQ. The J segment lost 8 bases and the V segment lost 4 bases, leaving 13 bases of the junction unmatched.

The chain joins TRBV18 to TRBJ1-6, with 9 bases lining up with TRBD1. This CDR3 has 15 residues. V lost 6 bases and J lost 7; bases outside the gene matches: 7. In germline, CDR1 is KGHSH, CDR2 LQKENI. The CDR3 region has the DNA TGTGCCAGCTCCCCTCCCGGGACAGGGAATTCACCCCTCCACTTT. Translated, it gives CASSPPGTGNSPLHF.

The rearrangement joins TRBV19 to TRBJ1-5; 8 positions match TRBD1. Trimming cost V 7 bases and J 11 bases; bases outside gene matches: 10. The CDR3 loop spans 13 amino acids. Germline CDR1 LNHDA, CDR2 SQIVND (reference sequence). The CDR3 loop reads CASIETGERSQHF. CDR3 sequence (DNA): TGTGCCAGTATCGAGACAGGGGAGAGGTCCCAGCATTTT.

This clone appeared once. The chain is built from TRBV9 and TRBJ1-2; perhaps TRBD1 as D (6 bases). Trimming took off 1 base at V and 0 bases at J, with 19 bases between the two ends. The CDR3 has 18 residues. The V gene's germline CDR1 is SGDLS and CDR2 YYNGEE. The CDR3 nucleotides read TGTGCCAGCAGCGTACCCCCGGCGGGGGGCTCTTCTAACTATGGCTACACCTTC. This gives the protein CASSVPPAGGSSNYGYTF. The full variable domain, its missing parts supplied by reference TRBV9 and TRBJ1-2, is DSGVTQTPKHLITATGQRVTLRCSPRSGDLSVYWYQQSLDQGLQFLIQYYNGEERAKGNILERFSAQQFPDLHSELNLSSLELGDSALYFCASSVPPAGGSSNYGYTFGSGTRLTVV.

The chain has TRBV12-2 and TRBJ2-7; the table's D call, TRBD1, has no DNA check behind it. TRBV12-2 is given as a pseudogene. The CDR3 runs to 17 residues. CDR3 in DNA: TGTGCAAGTCGCTTAGCCCACCTTGCAGGGGACTCCTACGAGCAGTACTTC. It codes for CASRLAHLAGDSYEQYF.